This T cell receptor (beta chain) was identified during a study of early T cells in non-severe SARS-CoV-2 infection. Study at large: Bulk RNA isolated from unsorted whole blood underwent sequencing; chains were not paired.

Researchers tagged individual cDNA molecules with unique molecular identifiers. MiXCR was run by TCRdb on the 5' RACE reads, yielding one entry per CDR3 protein. The repertoire has fewer than 120,000 distinct CDR3 sequences, roughly an eighth of them found once; the top ten carry 3.5% to 4%. In the case of this clonotype: At one boundary the junction diverges from the germline segment, which might be a read error.

The germline gives CDR1 SEHNR, CDR2 FQNEAQ (reference sequence). This CDR3 region has 16 residues. This chain links TRBV7-9 with TRBJ2-1; tentative D call: TRBD2 (5 bases). This specimen consisted of whole blood, obtained at baseline. The source is an adult who was a healthcare worker with PCR-confirmed SARS-CoV-2 infection or an uninfected control (not recorded which). The CDR3 DNA reads TGTACCAGCAGCTTAGCGAGGGTTAGCTCCTACAATGAGCAGTTCTTC. Protein product: CTSSLARVSSYNEQFF.